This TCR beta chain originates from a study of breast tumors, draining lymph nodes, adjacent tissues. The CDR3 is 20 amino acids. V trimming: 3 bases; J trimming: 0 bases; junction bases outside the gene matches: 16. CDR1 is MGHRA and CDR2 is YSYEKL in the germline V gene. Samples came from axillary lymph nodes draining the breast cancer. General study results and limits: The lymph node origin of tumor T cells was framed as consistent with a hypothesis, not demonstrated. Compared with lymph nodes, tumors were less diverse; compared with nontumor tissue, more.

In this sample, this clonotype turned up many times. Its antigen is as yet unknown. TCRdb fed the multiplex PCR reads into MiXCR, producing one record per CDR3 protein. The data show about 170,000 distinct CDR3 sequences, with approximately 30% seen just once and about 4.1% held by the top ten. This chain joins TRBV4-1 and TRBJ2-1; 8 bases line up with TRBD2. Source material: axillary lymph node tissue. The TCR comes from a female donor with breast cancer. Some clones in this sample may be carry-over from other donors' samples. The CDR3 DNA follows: TGCGCCAGCAGCCAGGGCCCGGGACTAGTGGGGGTAGCCTCCTACAATGAGCAGTTCTTC. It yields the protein CASSQGPGLVGVASYNEQFF.